This T cell receptor beta chain was captured in a study of T cell responses to AZD1222 COVID-19 vaccine. Overall study findings and caveats: Spike-specific TCR breadth rose after two AZD1222 doses, and depth rose as well. Repertoire collection took place solely once the T cell response had peaked. Baseline serostatus was positive in only six AZD1222 recipients.

This CDR3 has 15 amino acids. Germline V lookup: CDR1 MNHEY, CDR2 SMNVEV (reference sequence). The V end was cut by 3 bases, the J end by 0 bases, with 11 bases between. For this clone: Antigen specificity is unknown.

Sequencing was performed with immunoSEQ multiplex PCR; in TCRdb, only in-frame clones are kept and a portion is missing. The sample contains approximately 150,000 clones, 94% of which appear only once. This specimen was peripheral blood, taken on day 0 of AZD1222 vaccination. The sequence was collected from an adult in good health. The V gene is TRBV27, the J gene TRBJ2-5, with D unresolved. The CDR3 coding sequence is TGTGCCAGCAGTTTTGTATATAGCTACCAAGAGACCCAGTACTTC. It specifies CASSFVYSYQETQYF.